The T cell receptor beta chain under discussion was sequenced for a study of T cells in Graves' hyperthyroidism and ophthalmopathy (dated by TCRdb to between 2018 and 2021). Background for the entire study: Peripheral blood samples were taken at the time of initial diagnosis, prior to any treatment. Following sampling, methimazole starting at 30 mg daily was given to hyperthyroidism patients, and high-dose intravenous methylprednisolone was given to ophthalmopathy patients. To identify TCR V-J signatures that set the groups apart, the researchers used a discovery cohort of 90 to 100 patients, made up of approximately 43 with Graves' ophthalmopathy and 57 with stable Graves' hyperthyroidism. In addition, the study compared T-cell repertoires in thyroid tissue and in blood from about six Graves' hyperthyroidism patients. Whether ophthalmopathy could be predicted prospectively was tested in an independent validation cohort made up of fewer than 20 hyperthyroidism patients plus 17 patients who later progressed to ophthalmopathy. The paper describes TCR Vbeta CDR3 sequencing of about 140 peripheral blood samples, made up of roughly 40 ophthalmopathy patients, some 80 hyperthyroidism patients and some 17 progressor patients. The 75 to 100 discovery patients were randomly split 7:3 into training and test sets.

On the study overall, not on this receptor specifically: Sample size was not statistically predetermined, and investigators were not blinded to group allocation. A model built on a 13 V-J signature distinguished ophthalmopathy from stable hyperthyroidism, reaching about 88% sensitivity and under 84% specificity in cross-validation and 80%/75% in testing. Most expanded thyroid clonotypes (frequency above 0.001) were also detected in blood, a finding suggesting that blood repertoires may reflect thyroid immune responses. During validation, the model predicted progression to ophthalmopathy a median of about 5.9 months ahead of onset, with around 71% sensitivity and around 72% specificity.

Hyperthyroidism patients were newly diagnosed, had a disease duration of under 2 months, and were aged 18 to 65 years. The study excluded patients with uncontrolled infections, other autoimmune diseases, pregnancy or lactation. Diagnoses relied on clinical symptoms, serum thyroxine and TRAb, thyroid ultrasound and orbital computed tomography. For progressor patients, blood was drawn at the first diagnosis of hyperthyroidism, before any ophthalmopathy symptoms had appeared. PBMCs were isolated from about 9.1 ml of fresh peripheral blood by Ficoll-Paque density gradient centrifugation. Progressor patients were defined as those initially diagnosed with Graves' hyperthyroidism in whom ophthalmopathy developed during follow-up. Trizol reagent was used to extract total RNA, and RNA quality was then checked on an Agilent 2100 Bioanalyzer. Amplification of TCR beta CDR3 regions was carried out from RNA transcripts. A first-round RT-PCR of the TCR CDR3 used the HTBI primer set with the Qiagen OneStep RT-PCR kit. A second multiplex PCR round built the libraries, followed by size selection and purification. Libraries were sequenced paired-end with 100 bp reads on an Illumina HiSeq2000. Processing in the source paper ran as follows. SOAPnuke was used to process the raw data, with reads discarded if the reads contained adapters or uncalled bases, had a mean Phred below 15, or lacked an exact constant-primer or identifier match. High-quality paired reads were merged using COPE v1.2.5, and each unique nucleotide sequence was defined as a clonotype. Clonotypes were aligned to IMGT TRBV, TRBD and TRBJ reference segments using MiTCR v1.1. Analysis was restricted to V-J combinations with a frequency above 0.0001, which covered roughly 99% of repertoires. The TCS score was defined as F50 (clonal expansion) divided by E x V (chaos), with BLOSUM62-based TCRdist calculated between CDR3 peptides within each V-J. Welch's t-statistics and random forest reduced 450 to 600 V-J features to fewer than 15, which were used in a naive Bayes classifier (R e1071). TCRdb reworked the public reads: Q25 trimming with fastp, MiXCR clone assembly, productive beta chains retained. One record per CDR3 amino acid sequence lists the most common genes and DNA. Here the V and J calls rest on TCRdb's processing, not on the authors' analysis. The sample contains roughly 180,000 distinct CDR3 sequences, 9.4% of them found a single time. The top ten clones comprise approximately 24% of the sample.

CDR1 is given as SGHNT and CDR2 as YYREEE, both from the germline V gene (reference sequence). The cysteine opens and the phenylalanine closes a CDR3 of 13 amino acids. Just CDR3 DNA is preserved here, 39 bases in frame from base 1. The V and J ends are trimmed by 0 bases and 5 bases, leaving 8 bases between them. This clonotype was counted between two and nine times. The antigen it binds to is not known. Base qualities are not provided; no much larger clone lies one nucleotide away. The TCR was taken from a woman aged 18 to 35 with Graves' hyperthyroidism that later progressed to Graves' ophthalmopathy. The chain employs TRBV5-4 and TRBJ2-5; confidence is insufficient to name the D gene. Sequencing was carried out using blood. The CDR3 sequence is CASSLAHGETQYF. The nucleotides read TGTGCCAGCAGCTTGGCCCACGGCGAGACCCAGTACTTC.